Listed below are T cell receptor beta chains from one sample, sequenced in a study of blood T cell repertoires in COVID-19. Libraries were prepared by immunoSEQ multiplex PCR; TCRdb keeps only in-frame clonotypes and omits some of them. The data hold approximately 90,000 clones, with about 77% observed a single time. The sample was peripheral blood. These receptors originate from a man between 65 and 85 years old with COVID-19, enrolled during active disease. The CDR3 runs from the conserved cysteine through the conserved F or W. The order of the fields is J gene, V gene, clone size, CDR3 protein. Clone size is shown for a subset of rows, as once, few, many or a class of expanded clone.

j_gene: TRBJ1-2
v_gene: TRBV27
abundance: -
CDR3aa: CASSPGQERGYTF

j_gene: TRBJ1-4
v_gene: TRBV2
abundance: -
CDR3aa: CASTQQGFSEKLFF

j_gene: TRBJ1-1
v_gene: TRBV6-6
abundance: -
CDR3aa: CASSYPRGRDTEAFF

j_gene: TRBJ1-2
v_gene: TRBV2
abundance: -
CDR3aa: CASREDREDGYTF

j_gene: TRBJ2-2
v_gene: TRBV18
abundance: -
CDR3aa: CASSPYTGANTGELFF

j_gene: TRBJ1-2
v_gene: TRBV28
abundance: -
CDR3aa: CASSRQGLGYTF

j_gene: TRBJ2-5
v_gene: TRBV7-2
abundance: -
CDR3aa: CASSLVASGRAGETQYF

j_gene: TRBJ2-3
v_gene: TRBV7-9
abundance: -
CDR3aa: CASKRTGYFDTQYF

j_gene: TRBJ2-5
v_gene: TRBV7-2
abundance: few
CDR3aa: CASSSLAGQETQYF

j_gene: TRBJ1-2
v_gene: TRBV27
abundance: -
CDR3aa: CASRYSWNGYGYTF

j_gene: TRBJ1-2
v_gene: TRBV6-6
abundance: once
CDR3aa: CASDGTDYGYTF

j_gene: TRBJ1-4
v_gene: TRBV7-2
abundance: -
CDR3aa: CASSSNLGGKLFF

j_gene: TRBJ2-7
v_gene: TRBV6-2/TRBV6-3
abundance: -
CDR3aa: CASSRLAGGLSEQYF

j_gene: TRBJ1-3
v_gene: TRBV9
abundance: -
CDR3aa: CASSGGLSGNTIYF

j_gene: TRBJ1-1
v_gene: TRBV5-8
abundance: medium-sized
CDR3aa: CASSWGTLWTNTEAFF

j_gene: TRBJ2-5
v_gene: TRBV5-1
abundance: few
CDR3aa: CASSLGDNLQETQYF

j_gene: TRBJ1-4
v_gene: TRBV9
abundance: -
CDR3aa: CASSPSGQAAKLFF